This T cell receptor (beta chain) was captured in a study of a mutant IDH1 vaccine in newly diagnosed glioma (dated by TCRdb to 2020 to 2023). With regard to the full study: Vaccination started 4-6 weeks after radiotherapy alone, or was given together with temozolomide cycles in the groups whose treatment included chemotherapy. For exploratory analyses, approximately 23 treated patients had longitudinal TCRB deep sequencing done wherever samples were available. The week-35 safety follow-up took place at visit V12, and the week-47 end of study took place at visit V13. Prior to enrollment, standard therapy consisting of radiotherapy alone, temozolomide alone, or radiochemotherapy with temozolomide had been administered to patients, with the combination being received by most patients. Peripheral blood was collected at six visits: V03 (baseline), V05, V07, V10, V12 and V13. Of the roughly 32 patients who were treated, approximately 60% were male and about 40% were female, and the mean age was around 40 years.

Study-level results and caveats: Immune responses induced by the vaccine were seen in roughly 95% of patients across multiple MHC alleles. Changes in the top peripheral T cell clonotypes picked up by TCRB sequencing did not appear to be linked to pseudoprogression. Selection of PBMC samples for TCRB deep sequencing was based on availability. The authors noted that analyses of patient blood samples could not be reproduced because of sample limitations.

What this sample's time point label stands for: week 47, end of study. Each vaccine dose was 300 ug of a 20-mer mutant IDH1 peptide in Montanide, given subcutaneously with topical imiquimod. Eight vaccinations were administered to patients in weeks 1, 3, 5, 7, 11, 15, 19 and 23, corresponding to visits V03 through V10. Donors had newly diagnosed WHO grade 3 or 4 IDH1-mutant astrocytomas with loss of nuclear ATRX. The samples were drawn from NOA16, a multicentre, single-arm, open-label phase I trial in Germany that tested a mutant IDH1 peptide vaccine in humans for the first time. Genomic DNA for TCRB sequencing was extracted from EDTA blood using the DNeasy Blood and Tissue Kit. The method behind the library was the immunoSEQ multiplex PCR assay. Following the manufacturer's protocol, the hsTCRB Kit was used to amplify rearranged TCR beta chain sequences. TCRB libraries were sequenced on an Illumina MiSeq. In the paper's pipeline: The kit vendor's proprietary platform handled demultiplexing, trimming and gene mapping. Drawn from immuneACCESS, this table holds only the in-frame rearrangements with V and J called that TCRdb kept. Clones are partly lost; checked studies trace under half to an unresolved V gene and leave the rest unexplained. For V, J and clone size, that table is used; D and trimming come from the DNA. The sample contains 58,000 or so clones, roughly four fifths of them found a single time. The top ten clones comprise roughly 3% of the sample.

This clone occurred a few times. What antigen it recognizes has not been identified. Base qualities are missing; no much larger clone stands one base away. The CDR3 goes from the cysteine to the phenylalanine over 15 residues. The sequence is cut down to CDR3 DNA, 45 bases in frame from base 1. V drops 5 bases and J drops 3 bases, leaving 16 bases in between. The germline V gene sets CDR1 to SGHAT and CDR2 to FQNNGV. Here the chain combines TRBV11-2 and TRBJ1-1, and the D gene may be TRBD1, 6 bases matching. The input for sequencing was PBMCs, taken from a glioma patient whose treatment included an IDH1 peptide vaccine. This TCR derives from a woman aged 45-59 years with glioma. At the DNA level, the sequence is TGTGCCAGCAGCCCTAGGGAGAGGGGGGACACTGAAGCTTTCTTT. This is translated as CASSPRERGDTEAFF.